Listed below are T cell receptor beta chains from one sample, sequenced in a study of human versus mouse CDR3 diversity and MHC coevolution. The data were produced by immunoSEQ multiplex PCR, yet TCRdb's version contains in-frame clones alone and is incomplete. The top ten hold about 19% of the sample, which has tens of thousands of clones, just under 95% seen once. The sequenced material came from naive CD4+ T cells from blood. Source of these receptors: a person between 60 and 70 years old in good health. Each CDR3 is given with its conserved first and last residue. The D gene is left open where the match is weak. Size values are once, few and many counts, or a class for expanded clones, and some rows have none.

V gene	J gene	D gene	clone size	CDR3 protein	CDR3 DNA
TRBV5-1	TRBJ2-3	TRBD1	NA	CASSLGGLFTGVRDTQYF	TGCGCCAGCAGCTTGGGGGGGTTGTTCACAGGGGTGCGAGATACGCAGTATTTT
TRBV5-4	TRBJ2-7	NA	NA	CASSRTGTPIYEQYF	TGTGCCAGCAGCAGAACCGGGACTCCCATTTACGAGCAGTACTTC
TRBV6-1	TRBJ2-5	TRBD2	NA	CASSGLSGGGQETQYF	TGTGCCAGCAGTGGCCTCTCGGGGGGTGGGCAAGAGACCCAGTACTTC
TRBV9	TRBJ1-1	TRBD1	NA	CASSAQSRQGEAFF	TGTGCCAGCAGCGCACAATCTAGACAGGGAGAAGCTTTCTTT
TRBV7-9	TRBJ2-2	NA	NA	CASSYTITSSAGELFF	TGTGCCAGCAGCTATACTATTACTTCATCGGCCGGGGAGCTGTTTTTT
TRBV10-3	TRBJ1-3	NA	few	CAITRESSGNTIYF	TGTGCCATCACCCGAGAGTCCTCTGGAAACACCATATATTTT
TRBV5-1	TRBJ2-5	TRBD2	NA	CASSSGRWEGQETQYF	TGCGCCAGCAGCTCTGGTCGGTGGGAGGGACAAGAGACCCAGTACTTC
TRBV29-1	TRBJ2-5	TRBD1	NA	CSATQGPGETQYF	TGCAGCGCTACACAGGGGCCAGGGGAGACCCAGTACTTC
TRBV23-1	TRBJ2-7	TRBD1	NA	CASSPAEQGLSYEQYF	TGCGCCAGCAGTCCCGCCGAACAGGGGCTCTCCTACGAGCAGTACTTC
TRBV19	TRBJ1-6	NA	NA	CASSFQGSSPLHF	TGTGCCAGTAGTTTCCAGGGGAGTTCACCCCTCCACTTT
TRBV19	TRBJ1-3	NA	few	CASKLRAGGSTIYF	TGTGCCAGTAAGCTACGCGCCGGGGGTTCCACCATATATTTT
TRBV19	TRBJ2-3	NA	NA	CASSGGLAGTDTQYF	TGTGCCAGTAGCGGGGGGCTGGCGGGCACAGATACGCAGTATTTT
TRBV7-2	TRBJ2-1	NA	NA	CASSLARVSNEQFF	TGTGCCAGCAGCTTAGCCAGGGTTTCCAATGAGCAGTTCTTC
TRBV25-1	TRBJ1-1	NA	NA	CASSEWGGETEAFF	TGTGCCAGCAGTGAGTGGGGGGGAGAAACTGAAGCTTTCTTT
TRBV19	TRBJ2-2	TRBD2	NA	CASTSGRLGTGELFF	TGTGCCAGTACTAGCGGGAGATTAGGCACCGGGGAGCTGTTTTTT
TRBV5-1	TRBJ2-5	NA	NA	CASSHDNRIKTQYF	TGCGCCAGCAGCCATGACAACAGGATTAAGACCCAGTACTTC
TRBV5-5	TRBJ2-1	TRBD2	NA	CASSARLAGVDNEQFF	TGTGCCAGCAGCGCCAGACTAGCGGGAGTCGACAATGAGCAGTTCTTC
TRBV9	TRBJ2-7	TRBD2	NA	CASSVATSGIYEQYF	TGTGCCAGCAGCGTAGCAACTAGCGGAATCTACGAGCAGTACTTC
TRBV2	TRBJ2-1	TRBD2	NA	CASSRLAGGTYNEQFF	TGTGCCAGCAGTAGACTAGCGGGAGGGACGTACAATGAGCAGTTCTTC
TRBV7-2	TRBJ2-7	NA	NA	CASSLAAATGSYEQYF	TGTGCCAGCAGCTTAGCTGCGGCGACAGGATCCTACGAGCAGTACTTC
TRBV29-1	TRBJ1-1	TRBD1	NA	CSSAGQGNTEAFF	TGCAGCTCCGCGGGACAGGGAAACACTGAAGCTTTCTTT
TRBV5-4	TRBJ2-2	NA	NA	CASRSGKTGELFF	TGTGCCAGCAGATCGGGGAAAACCGGGGAGCTGTTTTTT
TRBV11-2	TRBJ1-1	TRBD1	NA	CASKGDREVTEAFF	TGTGCCAGCAAGGGGGACAGGGAAGTCACTGAAGCTTTCTTT
TRBV25-1	TRBJ2-7	TRBD1	NA	CASTRQGFDEQYF	TGTGCCAGCACAAGACAGGGCTTCGACGAGCAGTACTTC
TRBV5-1	TRBJ2-1	NA	NA	CASSLTGSYNEQFF	TGCGCCAGCAGCTTGACAGGTAGCTACAATGAGCAGTTCTTC
TRBV9	TRBJ2-7	TRBD1	NA	CASSVGPSGGYEQYF	TGTGCCAGCAGCGTAGGGCCGTCAGGGGGCTACGAGCAGTACTTC
TRBV9	TRBJ1-2	TRBD1	NA	CASSVGKGQDYGYTF	TGTGCCAGCAGCGTAGGAAAGGGACAGGACTATGGCTACACCTTC
TRBV29-1	TRBJ1-1	NA	NA	CSVGQVKRTEAFF	TGCAGCGTTGGGCAGGTGAAAAGAACTGAAGCTTTCTTT
TRBV6-6	TRBJ1-1	NA	NA	CASSQLRVRGNTEAFF	TGTGCCAGCAGCCAACTTCGTGTCAGGGGTAATACTGAAGCTTTCTTT
TRBV27	TRBJ2-7	TRBD1	NA	CASSLGQGKYYEQYF	TGTGCCAGCAGTCTGGGACAGGGGAAGTACTACGAGCAGTACTTC
TRBV11-3	TRBJ2-1	TRBD2	NA	CASSPFALADEQFF	TGTGCCAGCAGCCCATTCGCCCTAGCGGATGAGCAGTTCTTC
TRBV2	TRBJ1-5	NA	NA	CASSEDATGHRKRNQPQHF	TGTGCCAGCAGTGAAGACGCCACAGGGCATAGGAAACGCAATCAGCCCCAGCATTTT